Below are 27 T cell receptor beta chains sequenced from a single sample in a study of CD8+ T cells in alopecia areata. Investigators isolated RNA and reverse transcribed it into cDNA to act as the sequencing template. Sequenced by immunoSEQ multiplex PCR; TCRdb stores in-frame clones only, minus some. The sample consists of about 210,000 clones, about 50% of them appearing once. Treatment indicated: oral pan-JAK inhibitor, 5-10 mg twice daily. The sequenced sample was CD4+ T cells sorted from blood, obtained at week 4, from a patient treated with tofacitinib. These receptors were obtained from a human donor with alopecia areata.

The chain employs TRBV5-1 and TRBJ2-2; the match to TRBD2 covers 10 bases. CDR3 length equals 16 residues. The V and J ends lost 4 bases and 5 bases, in that order; junction bases with no gene match: 8. The V gene's germline CDR1 is SGHRS and CDR2 YFSETQ. CDR3 protein: CASSPSGGIRTGELFF. The CDR3 nucleotides read TGCGCCAGCAGCCCTAGCGGGGGCATAAGGACCGGGGAGCTGTTTTTT.

J is TRBJ2-7 and V is TRBV10-1, with TRBD2 matching over 7 bases. V lost 6 bases and J lost 6; bases outside the gene matches: 8. The germline V gene encodes CDR1 WNHNN and CDR2 SYGVQD (reference sequence). The CDR3 covers 13 residues. In nucleotides, the CDR3 is TGCGCCAGCAGCGGACTAGGGGCCTCCGAGCAGTACTTC. Protein sequence: CASSGLGASEQYF.

The gene calls are TRBV5-1 and TRBJ2-1; 12 nucleotides match TRBD1. Losses at the gene ends were 6 bases for V and 10 bases for J; bases not matched to a gene: 11. Germline values: CDR1 SGHRS, CDR2 YFSETQ. CDR3 length: 15 residues. This CDR3 is CASTYSGTGGDEQFF. The CDR3 DNA reads as TGCGCCAGCACCTACTCCGGGACAGGGGGCGACGAGCAGTTCTTC.

This clone was detected a few times. CDR3 loop: CASRPGANSPLHF. The CDR3 nucleotides read TGTGCCAGTAGACCGGGGGCTAATTCACCCCTCCACTTT. This rearrangement joins TRBV19 to TRBJ1-6; TRBD1 is a possible D gene (6 bases). Trimming took off 6 bases at V and 6 bases at J, with 9 bases between the two ends. Germline values: CDR1 LNHDA, CDR2 SQIVND (reference sequence). The CDR3 runs to 13 residues.

The chain carries TRBV7-8 and TRBJ1-1; D is uncertain. Between the trimmed V and J ends, which lost 5 bases and 1 base, there was a span of 8 bases. Germline V gives CDR1 SGHVS, CDR2 FQNEAQ. This CDR3 region has 13 residues. The CDR3 DNA is TGTGCCAGCAGCGCGAGCACGAACACTGAAGCTTTCTTT. This codes for CASSASTNTEAFF.

This clone was counted only a few times. The rearrangement uses TRBV11-2 and TRBJ2-5; D is possibly TRBD1 or TRBD2 (7 bases each). The CDR3 has 14 amino acids. Germline assignment: CDR1 SGHAT and CDR2 FQNNGV. Trimming left V 6 bases short and J 4 bases short, with 15 bases between. The CDR3 reads CASRPTGRGETQYF. DNA for the CDR3: TGTGCCAGCAGACCGACAGGGAGGGGAGAGACCCAGTACTTC.

This rearrangement joins TRBV6-6 to TRBJ2-2; the D call may be TRBD1 or TRBD2 (5 bases each). The CDR3 extends over 15 amino acids. CDR1 and CDR2 from the germline V gene are MNHNY and SVGAGI (reference sequence). V was pared by 6 bases and J by 7 bases, with 18 bases between. The CDR3 loop is CASRDTGTRVGELFF. Written as DNA, the CDR3 is TGTGCCAGCAGGGATACCGGGACGAGGGTCGGGGAGCTGTTTTTT.

This clone has only a few counts. The rearrangement joins TRBV18 to TRBJ2-3; D remains ambiguous. Trimming removed 0 bases at V and 0 bases at J, with 4 bases between. Germline V gene sequence: CDR1 KGHSH, CDR2 LQKENI. The CDR3 runs 14 residues. CDR3 sequence: CASSPPISTDTQYF. The DNA of the CDR3 is TGTGCCAGCTCACCACCGATTAGCACAGATACGCAGTATTTT.

The rearrangement links TRBV7-8 to TRBJ1-6; D is unclear. Germline V gene sequence: CDR1 SGHVS, CDR2 FQNEAQ. The ends were cut back, 4 bases at V and 8 bases at J, with 18 bases in the middle. The CDR3 consists of 16 residues. The CDR3 DNA sequence: TGTGCCAGCAGCTCGAGACGGCAGCGGATCCATTCACCCCTCCACTTT. Its translation: CASSSRRQRIHSPLHF.

The CDR3 DNA follows: TGTGCCAGCAGTGAAGTGGCGGGCCCCACCGGGGAGCTGTTTTTT. As protein: CASSEVAGPTGELFF. This chain connects TRBV2 to TRBJ2-2, with TRBD2 as a possible D gene (5 bases). Trimming removed 1 base from V and 4 bases from J, with 10 bases in between. CDR1 and CDR2 from the germline V gene are SNHLY and FYNNEI. There are 15 residues in the CDR3.

This rearrangement joins TRBV30 to TRBJ1-1; D gene ambiguous. Germline V CDR1 and CDR2: GTSNPN, SVGIG (reference sequence). The ends were cut back, 1 base at V and 1 base at J, with 10 bases in the middle. The CDR3 has 14 amino acids. In DNA form, the CDR3 reads TGTGCCTGGAGTGAATGGGGTCAGAACACTGAAGCTTTCTTT. It specifies CAWSEWGQNTEAFF. Full variable domain (rest looked up from reference TRBV30 and TRBJ1-1): SQTIHQWPATLVQPVGSPLSLECTVEGTSNPNLYWYRQAAGRGLQLLFYSVGIGQISSEVPQNLSASRPQDRQFILSSKKLLLSDSGFYLCAWSEWGQNTEAFFGQGTRLTVV.

This clone was recorded a few times. This chain uses TRBV19 with TRBJ1-5; unclear D gene. Germline V gene lookup returns CDR1 LNHDA and CDR2 SQIVND (reference sequence). The CDR3 length is 14 residues. The V end was cut by 5 bases, the J end by 4 bases, with 12 bases between. The CDR3 loop is CASSYNGENQPQHF. The CDR3 bases are TGTGCCAGTAGTTATAACGGGGAAAATCAGCCCCAGCATTTT.

The chain combines TRBV2 with TRBJ1-5; maybe TRBD1 (5 bases). V was cut by 0 bases and J by 7 bases, with 13 bases left in between. CDR1 and CDR2 (germline): SNHLY, FYNNEI. This CDR3 has 15 amino acids. This CDR3 is CASSEALQGDQPQHF. The CDR3 region has the DNA TGTGCCAGCAGTGAAGCGCTTCAAGGGGACCAGCCCCAGCATTTT.

The chain couples TRBV6-5 to TRBJ1-1, with D perhaps TRBD1 (5 bases). Trimming stripped 0 bases from V and 10 bases from J, with 12 bases between. The CDR3 loop spans 13 amino acids. Germline values: CDR1 MNHEY, CDR2 SVGAGI. The CDR3 reads CASSYSMGHGAFF. As DNA, the CDR3 is TGTGCCAGCAGTTACTCGATGGGGCACGGAGCTTTCTTT.

The CDR3 DNA reads TGTGCCTGGAGTGTGGGTCTGGCAAGCACAGATACGCAGTATTTT. Translated, it gives CAWSVGLASTDTQYF. The chain has TRBV30 and TRBJ2-3; D remains ambiguous. Trimming left V 0 bases short and J 0 bases short, with 10 bases between. The CDR3 has 15 amino acids. Germline-derived CDR1 and CDR2 are GTSNPN and SVGIG (reference sequence).

The V and J genes are TRBV7-3 and TRBJ1-1, with D maybe TRBD1 (5 bases). CDR3 length equals 13 residues. V lost 5 bases, J lost 1 base, and 8 bases lay in between. CDR1 SGHTA and CDR2 FQGTGA come from the germline V gene. Written as DNA, the CDR3 is TGTGCCAGCAGCCGCGGGGGGAACACTGAAGCTTTCTTT. Its protein is CASSRGGNTEAFF. The variable domain in full, completed from reference TRBV7-3 and TRBJ1-1, reads GAGVSQTPSNKVTEKGKYVELRCDPISGHTALYWYRQSLGQGPEFLIYFQGTGAADDSGLPNDRFFAVRPEGSVSTLKIQRTERGDSAVYLCASSRGGNTEAFFGQGTRLTVV.

The rearrangement joins TRBV29-1 to TRBJ1-4; tentative D call: TRBD1 (5 bases). Germline assignment: CDR1 SQVTM and CDR2 ANQGSEA. Trimming took 1 base from V and 0 from J, leaving 12 bases between them. The CDR3 runs 16 residues. Here the CDR3 reads CSVEGGADATNEKLFF. The CDR3 DNA reads TGCAGCGTTGAAGGAGGGGCGGATGCAACTAATGAAAAACTGTTTTTT.

This CDR3 reads CASSPAGEIYEQYF. The DNA of the CDR3 is TGCGCCAGCAGCCCGGCAGGGGAGATCTACGAGCAGTACTTC. The chain employs TRBV5-1 and TRBJ2-7; possibly TRBD1 for D (6 bases). Germline V CDR1 and CDR2: SGHRS, YFSETQ. The CDR3 totals 14 residues. V was shortened by 4 bases and J by 3 bases, with 14 bases between the two germline ends.

Of note for this clone: The same CDR3 arises from other DNA sequences in this sample as well. The gene calls are TRBV27 and TRBJ1-2, with no clear D. Germline V lookup: CDR1 MNHEY, CDR2 SMNVEV (reference sequence). The CDR3 loop spans 13 amino acids. Trimming took 3 bases from V and 0 from J, leaving 5 bases between them. The CDR3 DNA reads as TGTGCCAGCAGTTTCACAGCTAACTATGGCTACACCTTC. Translated: CASSFTANYGYTF.

This clone was observed a handful of times. V is TRBV6-1 and J is TRBJ2-5; D uncertain. This CDR3 is built from 11 residues. The germline gives CDR1 MNHNS, CDR2 SASEGT. V lost 5 bases, J lost 5 bases, and 6 bases lay in between. In DNA, the CDR3 is TGTGCCAGCAGTTACCTGGAGACCCAGTACTTC. It translates to CASSYLETQYF.

J is TRBJ1-1 and V is TRBV15, with D tentatively TRBD1 (5 bases). The V end lost 0 bases, the J end lost 3 bases, and 8 bases lay between the germline ends. CDR1 is LNHNV, CDR2 YYDKDF, per germline (reference sequence). The CDR3 is 14 amino acids. CDR3 nucleotides: TGTGCCACCAGCAGAGAGGGCAGGGACACTGAAGCTTTCTTT. As protein: CATSREGRDTEAFF.

V is TRBV5-1 and J is TRBJ1-4; 9 bases agree with TRBD1. The CDR3 is 15 residues long. Losses at the gene ends were 4 bases for V and 7 bases for J; bases not matched to a gene: 8. CDR1 and CDR2 (germline): SGHRS, YFSETQ. The CDR3 DNA sequence: TGCGCCAGCAGCGCGGGACAGGGCGGAAGTGAAAAACTGTTTTTT. It translates to CASSAGQGGSEKLFF.

This clone was counted only a few times. CDR3 loop: CASSSLQGNTEAFF. For the CDR3, the DNA is TGTGCCAGCAGCTCGTTACAGGGGAACACTGAAGCTTTCTTT. This chain joins TRBV11-2 and TRBJ1-1, with D possibly being TRBD1 (6 bases). This CDR3 spans 14 amino acids. Germline CDR1 SGHAT, CDR2 FQNNGV. V lost 4 bases to trimming and J lost 1 base, with 10 bases between them.

The CDR3 region has the DNA TGCAGTCCCCGTGACGGAAATGAGCAGTTCTTC. As protein: CSPRDGNEQFF. The J gene is TRBJ2-1, the V gene TRBV29-1; D remains unclear. Germline V gene data show CDR1 as SQVTM and CDR2 as ANQGSEA. This CDR3 is built from 11 residues.

Note on this clone: One junction end disagrees with the germline gene, perhaps due to a read error. V and J are TRBV2 and TRBJ2-7; the match to TRBD1 covers 9 bases. Germline CDR1 SNHLY, CDR2 FYNNEI. The CDR3 runs 12 residues. The CDR3 coding sequence is TGTGCCAGCAGCGATGTGCCGACAGGGGGAAACTTC. As protein: CASSDVPTGGNF.

This sequence joins TRBV15 and TRBJ1-1; D is undetermined. The germline V and J ends were trimmed by 6 bases and 2 bases, with 13 bases remaining between them. CDR3 length: 14 residues. Germline lookup yields CDR1 LNHNV and CDR2 YYDKDF (reference sequence). CDR3 sequence (DNA): TGTGCCACCAGATCAAGAGGCGAAAACACTGAAGCTTTCTTT. Its translation is CATRSRGENTEAFF. Full variable domain (rest looked up from reference TRBV15 and TRBJ1-1): DAMVIQNPRYQVTQFGKPVTLSCSQTLNHNVMYWYQQKSSQAPKLLFHYYDKDFNNEADTPDNFQSRRPNTSFCFLDIRSPGLGDTAMYLCATRSRGENTEAFFGQGTRLTVV.

This clone has just a few counts. This chain connects TRBV30 to TRBJ1-6; no reliable D call. The V and J ends lost 3 bases and 9 bases respectively, with 18 bases between them. CDR3 size: 15 residues. Germline V gene data show CDR1 as GTSNPN and CDR2 as SVGIG (reference sequence). CDR3 sequence reads: CAWRPEVSVSSPLHF. The CDR3 DNA reads as TGTGCCTGGAGACCAGAAGTATCGGTTAGTTCACCCCTCCACTTT.